Listed below are T cell receptor beta chains from one sample, sequenced in a study of T-cell memory formation after mild COVID-19. One entry per CDR3 protein results from TCRdb running MiXCR on the 5' RACE reads. Among 250,000 to 300,000 distinct CDR3 sequences listed, approximately 19% were seen once. The sequencing sample was made of PBMCs or a T cell subset sorted from them (not recorded which). The receptors stem from a man aged 18 to 29 who had mild COVID-19 (a few samples of this study predate the infection). Cell type and time point are not known. Both conserved end residues are part of each CDR3. Fields, in order: CDR3 length, V gene, J gene, CDR3 protein.

>17|TRBV18|TRBJ2-7
CASSPTFRQGGFYEQYF
>13|TRBV20-1|TRBJ1-6
CSAFRQPNSPLHF
>14|TRBV7-9|TRBJ2-7
CASSPQGGSYEQYF
>14|TRBV6-1|TRBJ1-5
CASSGDRDWQPQHF
>12|TRBV14|TRBJ1-2
CASSHGSYGYTF
>13|TRBV7-9|TRBJ1-2
CASSLTDNYGYTF
>12|TRBV29-1|TRBJ2-6
CSVAGGANVLTF
>15|TRBV11-2|TRBJ2-2
CASSLEAGDTGELFF
>16|TRBV7-9|TRBJ2-2
CASSWRAGGVRGELFF
>15|TRBV6-5|TRBJ2-3
CASSKRGTSTDTQYF
>15|TRBV28|TRBJ1-1
CASSFSGAGNTEAFF
>16|TRBV6-2/TRBV6-3|TRBJ2-3
CASSANRDRGMDTQYF
>9|TRBV29-1|TRBJ1-2
CSVDAGYTF
>14|TRBV27|TRBJ1-1
CASSLLPSNTEAFF
>15|TRBV7-2|TRBJ1-2
CASSLRTGVNYGYTF
>14|TRBV7-2|TRBJ1-1
CASSPPGGITEAFF
>13|TRBV7-2|TRBJ1-2
CASSFTDSYGYTF
>14|TRBV5-1|TRBJ1-2
CASSYLQGNYGYTF
>13|TRBV7-9|TRBJ2-7
CASSLSGVDEQYF
>16|TRBV12-3/TRBV12-4|TRBJ1-2
CASSNRRGDSGYGYTF
>14|TRBV10-2|TRBJ2-7
CASNTGSRAYEQYF
>14|TRBV7-2|TRBJ1-1
CASSAKRGETEAFF
>14|TRBV11-2|TRBJ2-5
CASSHLGAQETQYF
>17|TRBV7-2|TRBJ2-1
CASSLYQLAGGSSEQFF
>14|TRBV4-3|TRBJ2-7
CASSQDRSSYEQYF
>13|TRBV2|TRBJ1-1
CASSEGGRGSAFF
>13|TRBV12-3/TRBV12-4|TRBJ1-2
CASSLTGHYGYTF
>14|TRBV19|TRBJ2-2
CASSIVGGTGELFF
>14|TRBV18|TRBJ1-6
CASSPPGENSPLHF
>13|TRBV4-3|TRBJ1-2
CASSRGVGGGYTF
>14|TRBV6-5|TRBJ2-7
CASSYSNPGYEQYF
>14|TRBV19|TRBJ1-1
CASSPPGDSSEAFF
>17|TRBV12-3/TRBV12-4|TRBJ2-1
CASSLAAQGSSYNEQFF
>17|TRBV5-1|TRBJ2-3
CASNPRTSGGFANTQYF
>16|TRBV5-1|TRBJ1-1
CASSRDLKDRATEAFF
>15|TRBV29-1|TRBJ1-6
CSVATRQGKDSPLHF
>13|TRBV10-2|TRBJ1-1
CASIQIEGTEAFF
>13|TRBV7-9|TRBJ2-7
CASSADSAREQYF
>11|TRBV11-2|TRBJ1-4
CASSWGEKLFF
>13|TRBV7-3|TRBJ1-1
CASSSQWDGEAFF
>15|TRBV3-1|TRBJ2-1
CASSRSAGTYNEQFF
>14|TRBV6-6|TRBJ1-4
CASSGSPINEKLFF
>14|TRBV9|TRBJ2-3
CASSVAGGGDTQYF
>14|TRBV4-1|TRBJ2-1
CASSLLDKFNEQFF
>15|TRBV9|TRBJ2-3
CASSAPGQGTDTQYF
>16|TRBV12-3/TRBV12-4|TRBJ2-6
CASSSIQISGANVLTF
>15|TRBV5-1|TRBJ2-1
CASSLATASGREQFF
>13|TRBV5-1|TRBJ2-2
CASSAANTGELFF
>14|TRBV2|TRBJ2-2
CASTGRGQGGELFF
>11|TRBV11-2|TRBJ2-7
CASSLRDEQYF
>18|TRBV5-8|TRBJ1-6
CASSSGPGGYHQGSPLHF
>14|TRBV20-1|TRBJ1-1
CSLPNRDGNTEAFF
>16|TRBV7-2|TRBJ2-2
CASSLVRSRNTGELFF
>12|TRBV11-2|TRBJ2-1
CASSLGVEEQFF
>14|TRBV5-1|TRBJ2-5
CASSLGQGDETQYF
>14|TRBV29-1|TRBJ2-2
CSVERTANTGELFF
>15|TRBV21-1|TRBJ2-5
CASSNRDREKETQYF
>13|TRBV5-1|TRBJ1-2
CASSSGQGGGYTF